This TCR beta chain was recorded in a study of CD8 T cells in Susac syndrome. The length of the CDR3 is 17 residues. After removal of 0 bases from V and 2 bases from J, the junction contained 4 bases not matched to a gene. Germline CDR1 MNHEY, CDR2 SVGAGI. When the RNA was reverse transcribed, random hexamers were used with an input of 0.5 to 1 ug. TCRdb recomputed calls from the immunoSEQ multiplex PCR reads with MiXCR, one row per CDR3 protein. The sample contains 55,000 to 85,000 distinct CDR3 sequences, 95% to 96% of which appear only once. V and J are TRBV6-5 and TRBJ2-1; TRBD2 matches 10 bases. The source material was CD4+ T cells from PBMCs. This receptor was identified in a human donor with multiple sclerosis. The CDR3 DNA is TGTGCCAGCAGTTACTCGAACCTAGCGGGGGCCTACAATGAGCAGTTCTTC. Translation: CASSYSNLAGAYNEQFF.